This T cell receptor (beta chain) comes out of a study of technical replicates of blood from several donors. Assay used: immunoSEQ multiplex PCR; TCRdb lists only in-frame clones, some missing. Among about 84,000 clones listed, around 97% were seen once. Losses at the gene ends were 6 bases for V and 5 bases for J; bases not matched to a gene: 12. CDR1 and CDR2 from the germline V gene are MNHEY and SMNVEV (reference sequence). The CDR3 has 15 amino acids. The chain combines TRBV27 with TRBJ2-5; 7 nucleotides align to TRBD1. The source is a human donor in good health. The sample was T cells isolated from PBMCs. The CDR3 region has the DNA TGTGCCAGCAGGACCGGGACAGAGGGTAGGGAGACCCAGTACTTC. As protein: CASRTGTEGRETQYF.